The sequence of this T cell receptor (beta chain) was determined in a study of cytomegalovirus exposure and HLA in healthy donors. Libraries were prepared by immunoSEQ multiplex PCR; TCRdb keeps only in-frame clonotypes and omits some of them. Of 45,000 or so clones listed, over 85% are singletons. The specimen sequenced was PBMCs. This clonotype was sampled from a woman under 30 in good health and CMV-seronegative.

CDR3 nucleotide sequence: TGTGCCAGCAGCCTCTCGACAGGGATGATGAACACTGAAGCTTTCTTT. Amino acid sequence: CASSLSTGMMNTEAFF. This chain links TRBV5-5 with TRBJ1-1, with 7 bases aligning to TRBD1. Germline values: CDR1 SGHKS, CDR2 YYEKEE (reference sequence). The CDR3 sequence is 16 residues long. The J segment lost 0 bases and the V segment lost 4 bases, leaving 9 bases of the junction unmatched. Full variable domain (rest looked up from reference TRBV5-5 and TRBJ1-1): DAGVTQSPTHLIKTRGQQVTLRCSPISGHKSVSWYQQVLGQGPQFIFQYYEKEERGRGNFPDRFSARQFPNYSSELNVNALLLGDSALYLCASSLSTGMMNTEAFFGQGTRLTVV.